These 4 T cell receptor beta chains were sequenced from one sample in a study of T cell clones after liver transplantation. Measured with immunoSEQ multiplex PCR; TCRdb has only the in-frame clones, and not every one. The repertoire consists of tens of thousands of clones, with 60% to 80% occurring once and the leading ten covering roughly a tenth. The source was CD4+ T cells from blood, collected at the 22-month timepoint. These receptors were collected from a human patient who received a liver transplant. Some of the T cells may derive from the graft donor.

This chain uses TRBV30 with TRBJ1-2; D is ambiguous. This CDR3 has 14 residues. Germline assignment: CDR1 GTSNPN and CDR2 SVGIG (reference sequence). The ends were cut back, 0 bases at V and 6 bases at J, with 14 bases in the middle. CDR3 DNA: TGTGCCTGGAGTGTACTCCTAGGGCGAGATGGCTACACCTTC. Residues: CAWSVLLGRDGYTF.

The V gene is TRBV10-2, the J gene TRBJ2-7; 8 positions match TRBD1. Germline CDR1 reads WSHSY; CDR2 reads SAAADI. This CDR3 contains 14 residues. V lost 7 bases and J lost 1; bases outside the gene matches: 6. CDR3 in DNA: TGCGCCAGCAAGAAAACAGGGGGATCCTACGAGCAGTACTTC. The encoded protein is CASKKTGGSYEQYF.

The CDR3 region is CATQYRQGNNEQFF. CDR3 bases: TGTGCCACCCAATACAGACAGGGGAACAATGAGCAGTTCTTC. The V and J genes are TRBV19 and TRBJ2-1, with 8 bases identical to TRBD1. The germline V gene encodes CDR1 LNHDA and CDR2 SQIVND (reference sequence). The CDR3 loop spans 14 amino acids. Losses at the gene ends were 10 bases for V and 5 bases for J; bases not matched to a gene: 10.

This clone has a handful of counts. V usage is TRBV9 and J usage is TRBJ2-7; D is possibly TRBD1 (6 bases). The CDR3 has 11 amino acids. Trimming took off 3 bases at V and 12 bases at J, with 13 bases between the two ends. CDR1 is SGDLS and CDR2 is YYNGEE in the germline V gene. CDR3 in DNA: TGTGCCAGCAGCGCAGGGGCTAGGTTGTACTTC. It is translated as CASSAGARLYF.